Following are 4 T cell receptor beta chains from one sample sequenced in a study of response to subunit inactivated influenza vaccine. TCRdb fed the RT-PCR reads into MiXCR, producing one record per CDR3 protein. The data contain hundreds of thousands of distinct CDR3 sequences, 12% to 15% of them singletons. The sequencing here drew on PBMCs from blood, taken around 14 days before vaccination. Receptors were obtained from a man in his forties or fifties who received an inactivated influenza vaccine.

This clonotype occurred a few times. This chain joins TRBV5-5 and TRBJ1-3; D remains ambiguous. The germline V and J ends were trimmed by 4 bases and 0 bases, with 11 bases remaining between them. Germline values: CDR1 SGHKS, CDR2 YYEKEE (reference sequence). The CDR3 is 15 residues long. The CDR3 reads CASSQILSSGNTIYF. The CDR3 coding sequence is TGTGCCAGCAGCCAAATACTGTCCTCTGGAAACACCATATATTTT.

The rearrangement joins TRBV20-1 to TRBJ2-7; D call uncertain. Germline V gene data show CDR1 as DFQATT and CDR2 as SNEGSKA (reference sequence). This CDR3 is built from 13 residues. V was clipped by 1 base and J by 0 bases, with 7 bases between them. The chain's CDR3 is CSARGYSSYEQYF. The CDR3 DNA reads TGCAGTGCTAGAGGATATAGCTCCTACGAGCAGTACTTC.

In this sample, this clonotype turned up a few times. The gene calls are TRBV28 and TRBJ2-5, with D possibly matching TRBD2 (5 bases). The CDR3 is 15 residues long. Germline V gives CDR1 MDHEN, CDR2 SYDVKM. Trimming took 2 bases from V and 3 from J, leaving 13 bases between them. In nucleotides, the CDR3 is TGTGCCAGCAGTTTAGGTAACCGGGAAGAAGAGACCCAGTACTTC. As protein: CASSLGNREEETQYF.

This clonotype was counted only a few times. This sequence joins TRBV5-6 and TRBJ2-2, with 12 bases aligning to TRBD2. The CDR3 runs 16 residues. J gave up 4 bases and V 4 bases, and 5 bases lay outside the gene matches. The V gene's germline CDR1 is SGHDT and CDR2 YYEEEE. The CDR3 protein is CASSLGLAGLTGELFF. The CDR3 DNA is TGTGCCAGCAGCCTCGGACTAGCGGGGCTCACCGGGGAGCTGTTTTTT. The variable domain in full, with the rest retrieved from reference TRBV5-6 and TRBJ2-2, is DAGVTQSPTHLIKTRGQQVTLRCSPKSGHDTVSWYQQALGQGPQFIFQYYEEEERQRGNFPDRFSGHQFPNYSSELNVNALLLGDSALYLCASSLGLAGLTGELFFGEGSRLTVL.